This is a list of T cell receptor beta chains from one sample in a study of blood T cells in healthy people across ages. TCRdb processed the 5' RACE reads anew with MiXCR; each CDR3 protein has one entry. The table records 950,000 to 1,200,000 distinct CDR3 sequences, around two fifths of them present only once. Sequenced: blood. The receptors originated from a man younger than 35 in good health. The CDR3 runs from the conserved cysteine through the conserved F or W. Each record gives: D gene, clone size, J gene, V gene, CDR3 protein, CDR3 DNA. The D gene is left open where the match is weak. Clone size is stated in some rows and not others, as once, few, many or a class when expanded.

>TRBD1|few|TRBJ1-2|TRBV27
CASSSRQGEGGYTF
TGTGCCAGCAGTTCCCGACAGGGAGAAGGTGGCTACACCTTC
>.|many|TRBJ1-5|TRBV12-3/TRBV12-4
CASSLGAQNNQPQHF
TGTGCCAGCAGTTTAGGCGCACAGAACAATCAGCCCCAGCATTTT
>.|few|TRBJ1-2|TRBV12-3/TRBV12-4
CASSLRPNYGYTF
TGTGCCAGCAGCCTGCGCCCAAACTATGGCTACACCTTC
>TRBD2|.|TRBJ2-2|TRBV29-1
CSVGLAAGELFF
TGCAGCGTTGGACTAGCGGCCGGGGAGCTGTTTTTT
>TRBD2|few|TRBJ2-3|TRBV20-1
CSAQTGTSYTDTQYF
TGCAGTGCTCAAACGGGGACTAGCTACACAGATACGCAGTATTTT
>.|.|TRBJ2-7|TRBV10-3
CAISDRDEQYF
TGTGCCATCAGTGACAGGGACGAGCAGTACTTC
>TRBD1|.|TRBJ2-2|TRBV3-1
CASSPDRDSGELFF
TGTGCCAGCAGCCCGGACAGGGACTCCGGGGAGCTGTTTTTT
>TRBD1|.|TRBJ1-2|TRBV20-1
CSASTGFEGQDYGYTF
TGCAGTGCTAGTACCGGGTTCGAGGGACAGGACTATGGCTACACCTTC
>.|few|TRBJ2-7|TRBV7-2
CASSLWGPNYEQYF
TGTGCCAGCAGCTTATGGGGGCCGAACTACGAGCAGTACTTC
>.|.|TRBJ2-1|TRBV5-1
CASSPGVAQFF
TGCGCCAGCAGCCCCGGTGTTGCGCAGTTCTTC
>TRBD1|few|TRBJ2-5|TRBV12-3/TRBV12-4
CASSARTGVETQYF
TGTGCCAGCAGCGCCAGGACAGGGGTAGAGACCCAGTACTTC
>.|few|TRBJ1-2|TRBV5-1
CASSSRETNYGYTF
TGCGCCAGCAGCTCCCGGGAGACTAACTATGGCTACACCTTC
>TRBD2|.|TRBJ2-1|TRBV6-2/TRBV6-3
CASSSVTGLAVMSSYNEQFF
TGTGCCAGCAGTTCCGTCACGGGACTAGCGGTAATGAGCTCCTACAATGAGCAGTTCTTC
>.|few|TRBJ1-2|TRBV21-1
CASSKEGDTSYGYTF
TGTGCCAGCAGCAAAGAGGGGGATACTTCCTATGGCTACACCTTC
>.|few|TRBJ2-5|TRBV20-1
CSVIPEPPRETQYF
TGCAGTGTTATTCCTGAGCCCCCGAGAGAGACCCAGTACTTC
>TRBD1|.|TRBJ2-2|TRBV9
CASSVGTGATGELFF
TGTGCCAGCAGCGTCGGGACAGGGGCGACCGGGGAGCTGTTTTTT
>.|.|TRBJ1-1|TRBV4-3
CASSQGGQEAFF
TGCGCCAGCAGCCAAGGGGGTCAAGAAGCTTTCTTT
>.|.|TRBJ2-3|TRBV7-9
CASNESGGTDTQYF
TGTGCCAGCAACGAAAGTGGTGGCACGGATACGCAGTATTTT
>.|few|TRBJ2-7|TRBV29-1
CSVEMGRGTYEQYF
TGCAGCGTTGAGATGGGGCGGGGTACCTACGAGCAGTACTTC
>TRBD2|.|TRBJ2-1|TRBV27
CASSLGGTSGGRNEQLF
TGTGCCAGCAGTTTAGGGGGGACTAGCGGGGGTAGGAATGAGCAGTTATTC
>.|few|TRBJ1-1|TRBV2
CASGQGFEAFF
TGTGCCAGCGGTCAAGGGTTTGAAGCTTTCTTT
>.|once|TRBJ1-5|TRBV7-8
CASSRSFSNQPQHF
TGTGCCAGCAGCCGCTCCTTTAGCAATCAGCCCCAGCATTTT
>.|.|TRBJ2-3|TRBV12-3/TRBV12-4
CASSVRITDTQYF
TGTGCCAGCAGTGTTCGGATCACAGATACGCAGTATTTT
>TRBD1|.|TRBJ1-2|TRBV5-1
CASSPMGQSIESGYTF
TGCGCCAGCAGCCCGATGGGACAGAGTATAGAGAGTGGCTACACCTTC
>TRBD1|few|TRBJ2-3|TRBV7-2
CASSFDRGRQDTQYF
TGTGCCAGCAGCTTCGACAGGGGGCGACAAGATACGCAGTATTTT
>TRBD1|.|TRBJ1-2|TRBV28
CASSGQGWDGYTF
TGTGCCAGCAGTGGACAGGGATGGGATGGCTACACCTTC
>.|many|TRBJ2-7|TRBV24-1
CATSDLLGQPVFLLNEQYF
TGTGCCACCAGTGATTTGCTCGGGCAGCCAGTCTTCCTCTTGAACGAGCAGTACTTC
>TRBD2|.|TRBJ2-1|TRBV20-1
CSAKGTSGAAYNEQFF
TGCAGTGCTAAAGGGACTAGCGGGGCCGCCTACAATGAGCAGTTCTTC
>TRBD1|few|TRBJ1-1|TRBV6-6
CASSGGQGSEAFF
TGTGCCAGCAGTGGAGGACAGGGGAGTGAAGCTTTCTTT
>TRBD1|.|TRBJ2-5|TRBV12-3/TRBV12-4
CASSLGDRRQYF
TGTGCCAGCAGTTTGGGGGACAGACGTCAGTACTTC
>.|.|TRBJ1-5|TRBV15
CATSRDRRQGNQPQHF
TGTGCCACCAGCAGAGATCGGAGACAGGGCAATCAGCCCCAGCATTTT
>.|.|TRBJ2-5|TRBV4-1
CASSQERSVAEQETQYF
TGCGCCAGCAGCCAAGAGAGGTCGGTGGCGGAACAAGAGACCCAGTACTTC
>.|.|TRBJ1-1|TRBV29-1
CSAQITGSNTEAFF
TGCAGCGCCCAAATAACAGGATCGAACACTGAAGCTTTCTTT
>TRBD2|.|TRBJ2-5|TRBV7-9
CASSYTSGGSLETQYF
TGTGCCAGCAGCTACACTAGCGGGGGGAGCCTAGAGACCCAGTACTTC
>TRBD2|.|TRBJ2-5|TRBV9
CASSTRASGHQETQYF
TGTGCCAGCAGCACCAGAGCTAGCGGCCACCAAGAGACCCAGTACTTC
>.|.|TRBJ2-7|TRBV10-3
CAIRPEEEYGQYF
TGTGCCATCAGACCGGAGGAGGAGTACGGGCAGTACTTC
>.|.|TRBJ2-3|TRBV9
CASSVTPQGTDTQYF
TGTGCCAGCAGCGTGACCCCCCAGGGCACAGATACGCAGTATTTT
>.|few|TRBJ1-1|TRBV20-1
CSAREVGGGVAFF
TGCAGTGCTAGAGAAGTGGGGGGGGGTGTAGCTTTCTTT
>.|.|TRBJ1-4|TRBV7-9
CASSSRRAQRWEKLFF
TGTGCCAGCAGCTCTAGGCGAGCACAACGGTGGGAAAAACTGTTTTTT
>TRBD2|few|TRBJ2-7|TRBV6-1
CASSEASGDTYEQYF
TGTGCCAGCAGTGAGGCTAGCGGGGACACCTACGAGCAGTACTTC
>TRBD1|.|TRBJ1-1|TRBV18
CASSPFGGTGNTEAFF
TGTGCCAGCTCACCCTTTGGAGGGACAGGGAACACTGAAGCTTTCTTT
>TRBD1|.|TRBJ1-2|TRBV7-8
CASSPIQGGNYGYTF
TGTGCCAGCAGCCCTATACAGGGGGGTAACTATGGCTACACCTTC